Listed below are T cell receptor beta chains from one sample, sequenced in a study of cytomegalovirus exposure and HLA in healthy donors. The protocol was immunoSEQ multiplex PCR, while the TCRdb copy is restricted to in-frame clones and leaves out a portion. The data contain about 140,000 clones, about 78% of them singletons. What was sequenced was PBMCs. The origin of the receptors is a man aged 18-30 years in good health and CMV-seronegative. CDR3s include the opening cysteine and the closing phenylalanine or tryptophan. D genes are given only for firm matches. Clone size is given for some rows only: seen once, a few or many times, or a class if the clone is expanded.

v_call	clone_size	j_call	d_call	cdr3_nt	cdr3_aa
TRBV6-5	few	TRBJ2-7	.	TGTGCCAGCAGATATAGGGAGGTCCCGTACTTC	CASRYREVPYF
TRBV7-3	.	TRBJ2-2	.	TGTGCCAGCTCCCCCTCGGGGGTTAACACCGGGGAGCTGTTTTTT	CASSPSGVNTGELFF
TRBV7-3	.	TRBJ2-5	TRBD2	TGTGCCAGCAGCTTAACGGGGGGACTAGCGGGGGGGCCGAGGGAGACCCAGTACTTC	CASSLTGGLAGGPRETQYF
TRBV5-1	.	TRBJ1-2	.	TGCGCCAGCAGCTTGGGTCAGTTTAACTATGGCTACACCTTC	CASSLGQFNYGYTF
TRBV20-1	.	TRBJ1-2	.	TGCAGTGCAAACCAGGGGCGCGGTCCTCCCTTC	CSANQGRGPPF
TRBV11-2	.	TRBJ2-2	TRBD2	TGTGCCAGCAGCTTAGCGAGGCGGGAGACCGGGGAGCTGTTTTTT	CASSLARRETGELFF
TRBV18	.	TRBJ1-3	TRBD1	TGTGCCAGCTCTACAGGGGCCGGAAACACCATATATTTT	CASSTGAGNTIYF
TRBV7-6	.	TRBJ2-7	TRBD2	TGTGCCAGCAGCCCCAGACTAGCGGGGGCCACATACGAGCAGTACTTC	CASSPRLAGATYEQYF
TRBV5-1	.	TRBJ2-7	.	TGCGCCAGCAGCGACTCCGGGACATTACTCGAGCAGTACTTC	CASSDSGTLLEQYF
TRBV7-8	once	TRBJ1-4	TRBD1	TGTGCCAGCAGCTCACCACCGGGACAGGGGGCGGAGGAAAAACTGTTTTTT	CASSSPPGQGAEEKLFF
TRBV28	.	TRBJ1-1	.	TGTGCCAGCAGTTTAGGGGGGGTAAACACTGAAGCTTTCTTT	CASSLGGVNTEAFF
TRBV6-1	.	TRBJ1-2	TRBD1	TGTGCCAGCAGTGAACCCGGAAGGACAGGCTACTATGGCTACACCTTC	CASSEPGRTGYYGYTF
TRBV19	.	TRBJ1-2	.	TGTGCCAGTAGTGCGGGAGGCGGATATGGCTACACCTTC	CASSAGGGYGYTF
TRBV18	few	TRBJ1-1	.	TGTGCCAGCTCAACGGGACTCTTGGACACTGAAGCTTTCTTT	CASSTGLLDTEAFF
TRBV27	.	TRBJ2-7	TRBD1	TGTGCCAGCAGTTTCCAATGGGAACAGGGGATAGGGTTGGAGCAGTACTTC	CASSFQWEQGIGLEQYF
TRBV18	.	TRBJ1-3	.	TGTGCCAGCTCACCCCAGAACACCATATATTTT	CASSPQNTIYF
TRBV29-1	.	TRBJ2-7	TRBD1	TGCAGCGTTGTAGATTGGGACAGGGCCTACGAGCAGTACTTC	CSVVDWDRAYEQYF
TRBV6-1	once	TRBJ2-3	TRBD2	TGTGCCAGCAGTGCCCTACGGACTAGCGGAAACACAGATACGCAGTATTTT	CASSALRTSGNTDTQYF
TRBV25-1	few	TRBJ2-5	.	TGTGCCAGCAGTGATGGCCCCCAAGAGACCCAGTACTTC	CASSDGPQETQYF
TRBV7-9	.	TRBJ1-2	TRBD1	TGTGCCAGCAGCTTAGAGGGACAGGGGGCAAGCTATGGCTACACCTTC	CASSLEGQGASYGYTF
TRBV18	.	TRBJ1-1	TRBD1	TGTGCCAGCTCACAATTGACAGGGGGGTCGACTGAAGCTTTCTTT	CASSQLTGGSTEAFF
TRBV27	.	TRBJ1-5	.	TGTGCCGCCGGGGTAGGAAATCAGCCCCAGCATTTT	CAAGVGNQPQHF
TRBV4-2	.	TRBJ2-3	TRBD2	TGTGCCAGCAGTCGAGGGGGGACTAGCGGGTTTACTAGCACAGATACGCAGTATTTT	CASSRGGTSGFTSTDTQYF
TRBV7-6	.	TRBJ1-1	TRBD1	TGTGCCAGCAGCTTAGCGGGGAGCCCAGGGGGCGCCGCCACTGAAGCTTTCTTT	CASSLAGSPGGAATEAFF
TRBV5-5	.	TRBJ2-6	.	TGTGCCAGCAGCTTGGCAACTGCCCCTGGGGCCAACGTCCTGACTTTC	CASSLATAPGANVLTF
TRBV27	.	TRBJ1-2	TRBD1	TGTGCCAGCAGAAGACAGGGTTTCAACTATGGCTACACCTTC	CASRRQGFNYGYTF
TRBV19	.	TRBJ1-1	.	TGTGCCAGTAGTCCACACAGGGTCGGGGACACTGAAGCTTTCTTT	CASSPHRVGDTEAFF
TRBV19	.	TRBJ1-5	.	TGTGCCAGTAGTATAGGTACCAGGGGTTCCAATCAGCCCCAGCATTTT	CASSIGTRGSNQPQHF
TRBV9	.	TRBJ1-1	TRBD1	TGTGCCAGCAGCGTAGTGACAGGGAATTTCGCTGAAGCTTTCTTT	CASSVVTGNFAEAFF
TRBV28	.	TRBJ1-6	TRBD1	TGTGCCAGCAGTCAACCGGGACAGGGGGCCGGGAGTTCACCCCTCCACTTT	CASSQPGQGAGSSPLHF
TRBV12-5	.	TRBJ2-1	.	TGTGCTAGTGTCCCAGGGGTAGGTTACCATGAGCAGTTCTTC	CASVPGVGYHEQFF
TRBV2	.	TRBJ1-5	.	TGTGCCAGCAGTGGGAACAGGTTGTATAGCAATCAGCCCCAGCATTTT	CASSGNRLYSNQPQHF
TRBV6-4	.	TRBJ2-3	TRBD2	TGTGCCAGCAGTTCGGGCGGGGGGGCCACAGATACGCAGTATTTT	CASSSGGGATDTQYF
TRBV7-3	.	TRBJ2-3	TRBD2	TGTGCCAGCAGCTTATCTTCGGCTAGCGGGAGGATGCAGTATTTT	CASSLSSASGRMQYF
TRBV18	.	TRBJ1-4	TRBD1	TGTGCCAGCTCACCTCGGACAGGGGGGAGCGAAAAACTGTTTTTT	CASSPRTGGSEKLFF
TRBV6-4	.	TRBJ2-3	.	TGTGCCAGCAGCGCTGAGCTCACAGATACGCAGTATTTT	CASSAELTDTQYF